The T cell receptor (beta chain) described here comes from a study of T cells in localized non-small cell lung cancer. The study's findings and limits: Of the tissues analyzed, uninvolved adjacent lung showed maximal T cell clonality, greater than tumor. For the top 100 tumor clones, a median about 50 also appeared in adjacent lung. Sequencing was limited to one tumor region, leaving the possibility of heterogeneity open.

Germline V gene lookup returns CDR1 LGHNT and CDR2 FRNRAP. V lost 3 bases and J 7 bases, leaving 21 bases between the germline ends. The CDR3 contains 17 residues. Regarding this clone: Its cognate antigen is unknown.

Data came from immunoSEQ multiplex PCR; TCRdb stores just in-frame clones and leaves some out. Of almost 3,000 clones in the sample, approximately 25% were seen once. The sequencing here drew on lung tumor tissue, taken before any cancer treatment. The receptor comes from a man aged 35-75 years with stage III lung adenocarcinoma. J is TRBJ2-2 and V is TRBV12-5; D is possibly TRBD1 or TRBD2 (5 bases each). The CDR3 DNA is TGTGCTAGTGGTTTACAGAACCGGGACCCCTGGAACGGGGAGCTGTTTTTT. It codes for CASGLQNRDPWNGELFF.